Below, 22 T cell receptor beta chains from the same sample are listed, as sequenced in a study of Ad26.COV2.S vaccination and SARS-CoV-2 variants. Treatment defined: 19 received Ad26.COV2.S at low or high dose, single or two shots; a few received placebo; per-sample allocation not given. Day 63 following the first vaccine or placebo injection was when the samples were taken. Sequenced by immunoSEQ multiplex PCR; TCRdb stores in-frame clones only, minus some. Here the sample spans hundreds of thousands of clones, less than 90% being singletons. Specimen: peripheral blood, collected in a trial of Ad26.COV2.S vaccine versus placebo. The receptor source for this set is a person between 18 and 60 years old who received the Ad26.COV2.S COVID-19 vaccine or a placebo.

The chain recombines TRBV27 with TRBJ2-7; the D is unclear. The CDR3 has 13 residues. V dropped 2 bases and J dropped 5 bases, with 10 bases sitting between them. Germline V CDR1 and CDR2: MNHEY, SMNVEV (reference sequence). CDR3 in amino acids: CASSLASLHEQYF. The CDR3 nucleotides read TGTGCCAGCAGTTTAGCCAGTCTCCACGAGCAGTACTTC.

The DNA for the CDR3 is TGTGCCAGCAGTCTCGGACAGGGGAACCCTGTTGGCGGTGACGAGCAGTACTTC. Translating it yields CASSLGQGNPVGGDEQYF. The chain carries TRBV28 and TRBJ2-7; 9 bases line up with TRBD1. The CDR3 has 18 amino acids. Germline V gene data show CDR1 as MDHEN and CDR2 as SYDVKM. Germline trimming cut 5 bases from V and 5 bases from J; bases unmatched to any gene: 19.

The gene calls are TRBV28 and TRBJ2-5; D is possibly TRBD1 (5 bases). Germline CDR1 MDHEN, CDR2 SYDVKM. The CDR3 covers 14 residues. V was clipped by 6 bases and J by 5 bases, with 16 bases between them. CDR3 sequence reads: CASRVLQDGETQYF. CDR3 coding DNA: TGTGCCAGCAGGGTACTACAGGACGGGGAGACCCAGTACTTC.

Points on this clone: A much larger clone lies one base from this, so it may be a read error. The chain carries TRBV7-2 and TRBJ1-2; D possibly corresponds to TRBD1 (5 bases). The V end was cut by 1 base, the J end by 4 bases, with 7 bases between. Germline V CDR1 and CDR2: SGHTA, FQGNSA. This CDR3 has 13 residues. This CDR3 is CASSLGQPYGYTF. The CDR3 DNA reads TGTGCCAGCAGCTTAGGACAGCCCTATGGCTACACCTTC.

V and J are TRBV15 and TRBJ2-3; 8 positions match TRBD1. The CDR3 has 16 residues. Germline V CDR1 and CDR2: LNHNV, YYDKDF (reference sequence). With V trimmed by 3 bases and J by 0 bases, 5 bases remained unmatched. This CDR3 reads CATSRDRAMSTDTQYF. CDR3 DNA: TGTGCCACCAGCAGGGACAGGGCCATGAGCACAGATACGCAGTATTTT.

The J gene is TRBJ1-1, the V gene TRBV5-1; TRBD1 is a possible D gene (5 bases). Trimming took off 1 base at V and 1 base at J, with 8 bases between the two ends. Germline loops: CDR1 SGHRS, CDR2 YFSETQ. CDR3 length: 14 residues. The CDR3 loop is CASSLNGGNTEAFF. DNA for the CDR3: TGCGCCAGCAGCTTGAATGGGGGGAACACTGAAGCTTTCTTT. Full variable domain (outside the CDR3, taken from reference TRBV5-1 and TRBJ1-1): KAGVTQTPRYLIKTRGQQVTLSCSPISGHRSVSWYQQTPGQGLQFLFEYFSETQRNKGNFPGRFSGRQFSNSRSEMNVSTLELGDSALYLCASSLNGGNTEAFFGQGTRLTVV.

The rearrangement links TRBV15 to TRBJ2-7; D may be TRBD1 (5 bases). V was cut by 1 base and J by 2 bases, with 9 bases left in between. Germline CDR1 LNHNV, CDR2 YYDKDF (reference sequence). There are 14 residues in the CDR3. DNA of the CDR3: TGTGCCACCAGCAGAGGACAGAAAACCTACGAGCAGTACTTC. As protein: CATSRGQKTYEQYF.

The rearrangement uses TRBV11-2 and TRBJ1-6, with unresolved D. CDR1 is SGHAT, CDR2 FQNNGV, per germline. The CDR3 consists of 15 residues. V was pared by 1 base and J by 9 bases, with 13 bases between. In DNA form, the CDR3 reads TGTGCCAGCAGCTTAGCAGAGGTTGGGTCTTCACCCCTCCACTTT. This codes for CASSLAEVGSSPLHF.

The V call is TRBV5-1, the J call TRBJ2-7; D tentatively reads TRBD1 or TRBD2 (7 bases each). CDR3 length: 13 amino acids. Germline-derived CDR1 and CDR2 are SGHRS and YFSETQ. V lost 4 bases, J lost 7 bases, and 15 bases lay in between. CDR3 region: CASSRGTAGEQYF. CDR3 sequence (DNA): TGCGCCAGCAGCAGAGGGACAGCGGGGGAGCAGTACTTC.

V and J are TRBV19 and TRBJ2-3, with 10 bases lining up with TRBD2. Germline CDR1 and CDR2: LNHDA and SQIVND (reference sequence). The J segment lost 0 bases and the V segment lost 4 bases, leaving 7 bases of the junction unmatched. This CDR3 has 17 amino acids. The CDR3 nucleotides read TGTGCCAGTAGTAGACGCACTAGCGGGGCTAGCACAGATACGCAGTATTTT. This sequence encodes CASSRRTSGASTDTQYF.

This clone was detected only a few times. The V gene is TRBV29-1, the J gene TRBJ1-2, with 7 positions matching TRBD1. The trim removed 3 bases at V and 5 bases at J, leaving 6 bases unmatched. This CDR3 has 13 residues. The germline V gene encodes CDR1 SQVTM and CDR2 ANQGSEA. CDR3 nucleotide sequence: TGCAGCGTTGAGTCGGACAGGCCGTATGGCTACACCTTC. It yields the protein CSVESDRPYGYTF.

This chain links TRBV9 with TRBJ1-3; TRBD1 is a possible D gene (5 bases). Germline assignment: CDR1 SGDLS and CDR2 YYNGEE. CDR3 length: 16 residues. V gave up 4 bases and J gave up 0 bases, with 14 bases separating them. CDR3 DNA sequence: TGTGCCAGCAGCCCCGGGGCGGACGGCTCTGGAAACACCATATATTTT. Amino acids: CASSPGADGSGNTIYF.

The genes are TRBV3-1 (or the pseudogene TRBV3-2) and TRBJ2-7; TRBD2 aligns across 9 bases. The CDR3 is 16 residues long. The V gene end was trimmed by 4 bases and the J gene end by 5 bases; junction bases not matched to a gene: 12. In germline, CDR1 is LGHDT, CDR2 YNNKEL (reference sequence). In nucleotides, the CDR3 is TGTGCCAGCAGCCCCCATCAGGCGGGAGGGCCGGACGAGCAGTACTTC. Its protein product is CASSPHQAGGPDEQYF.

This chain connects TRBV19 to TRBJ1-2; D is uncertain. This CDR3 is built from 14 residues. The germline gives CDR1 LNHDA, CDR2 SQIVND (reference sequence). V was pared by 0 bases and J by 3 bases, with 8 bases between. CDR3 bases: TGTGCCAGTAGTATAGATTGGGGTTACTATGGCTACACCTTC. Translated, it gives CASSIDWGYYGYTF.

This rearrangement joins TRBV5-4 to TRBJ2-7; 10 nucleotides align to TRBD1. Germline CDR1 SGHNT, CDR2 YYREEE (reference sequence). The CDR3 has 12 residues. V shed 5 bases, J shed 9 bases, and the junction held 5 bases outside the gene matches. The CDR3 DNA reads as TGTGCCAGCAGTACCGGGACAGGGGTGCAGTACTTC. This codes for CASSTGTGVQYF.

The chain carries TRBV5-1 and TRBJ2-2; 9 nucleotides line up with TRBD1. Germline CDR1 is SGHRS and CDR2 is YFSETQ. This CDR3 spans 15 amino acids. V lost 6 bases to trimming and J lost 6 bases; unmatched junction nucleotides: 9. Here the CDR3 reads CASTTGQGTPGELFF. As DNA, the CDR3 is TGCGCCAGCACCACGGGACAGGGAACCCCCGGGGAGCTGTTTTTT. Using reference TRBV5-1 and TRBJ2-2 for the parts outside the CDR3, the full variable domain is KAGVTQTPRYLIKTRGQQVTLSCSPISGHRSVSWYQQTPGQGLQFLFEYFSETQRNKGNFPGRFSGRQFSNSRSEMNVSTLELGDSALYLCASTTGQGTPGELFFGEGSRLTVL.

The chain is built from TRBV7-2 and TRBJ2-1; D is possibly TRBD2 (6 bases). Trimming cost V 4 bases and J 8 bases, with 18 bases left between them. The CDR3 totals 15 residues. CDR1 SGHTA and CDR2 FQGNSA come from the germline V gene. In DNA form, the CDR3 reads TGTGCCAGCAGCTCGTCTAGCGCGAGTGTGGATGAGCAGTTCTTC. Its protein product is CASSSSSASVDEQFF.

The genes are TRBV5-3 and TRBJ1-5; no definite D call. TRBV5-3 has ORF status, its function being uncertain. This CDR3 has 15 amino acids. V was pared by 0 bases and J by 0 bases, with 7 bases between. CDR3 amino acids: CARSLEVSSNQPQHF. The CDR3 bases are TGTGCCAGAAGCTTGGAGGTCAGTAGCAATCAGCCCCAGCATTTT.

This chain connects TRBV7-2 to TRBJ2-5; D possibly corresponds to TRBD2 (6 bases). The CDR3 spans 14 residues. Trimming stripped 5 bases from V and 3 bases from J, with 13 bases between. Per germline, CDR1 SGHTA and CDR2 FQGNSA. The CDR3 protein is CASSRSRDKETQYF. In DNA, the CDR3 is TGTGCCAGCAGCCGCTCGCGGGATAAAGAGACCCAGTACTTC.

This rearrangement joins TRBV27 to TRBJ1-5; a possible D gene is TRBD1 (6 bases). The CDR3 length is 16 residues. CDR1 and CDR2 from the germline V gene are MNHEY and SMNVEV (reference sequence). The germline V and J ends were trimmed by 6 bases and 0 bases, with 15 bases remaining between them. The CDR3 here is CASSSGTPYSNQPQHF. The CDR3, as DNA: TGTGCCAGCAGCTCCGGGACACCGTATAGCAATCAGCCCCAGCATTTT.

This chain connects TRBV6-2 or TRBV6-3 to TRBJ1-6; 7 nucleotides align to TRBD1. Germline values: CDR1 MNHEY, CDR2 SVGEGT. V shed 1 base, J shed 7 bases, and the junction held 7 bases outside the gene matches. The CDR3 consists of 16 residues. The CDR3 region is CASSYFGTAPNSPLHF. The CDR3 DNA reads TGTGCCAGCAGTTACTTTGGGACAGCACCCAATTCACCCCTCCACTTT.

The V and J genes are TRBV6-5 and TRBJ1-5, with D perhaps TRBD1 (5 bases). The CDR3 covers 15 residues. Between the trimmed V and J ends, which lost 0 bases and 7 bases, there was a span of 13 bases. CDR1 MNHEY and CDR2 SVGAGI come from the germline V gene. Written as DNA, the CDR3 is TGTGCCAGCAGTTACTCACCCAGGGACCGACAGCCCCAGCATTTT. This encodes CASSYSPRDRQPQHF.